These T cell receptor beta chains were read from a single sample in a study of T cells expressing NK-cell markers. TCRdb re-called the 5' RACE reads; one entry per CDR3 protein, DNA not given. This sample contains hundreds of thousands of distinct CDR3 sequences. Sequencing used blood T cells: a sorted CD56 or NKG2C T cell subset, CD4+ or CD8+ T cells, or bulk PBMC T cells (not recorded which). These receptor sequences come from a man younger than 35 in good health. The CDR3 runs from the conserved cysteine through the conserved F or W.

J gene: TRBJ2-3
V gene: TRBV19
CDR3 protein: CASSILTFDTQYF

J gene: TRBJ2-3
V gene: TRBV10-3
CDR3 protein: CAISPAGGGDTQYF

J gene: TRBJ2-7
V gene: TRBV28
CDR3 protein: CASRWVTGYEQYF

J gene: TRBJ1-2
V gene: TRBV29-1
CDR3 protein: CSVEDRQGQGRGYTF

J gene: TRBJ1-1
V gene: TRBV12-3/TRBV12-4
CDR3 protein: CASSIRGATEAFF

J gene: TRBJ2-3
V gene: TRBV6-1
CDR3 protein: CASCGSSTDTQYF

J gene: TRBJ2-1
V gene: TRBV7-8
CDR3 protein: CASSWTSSGSYNEQFF

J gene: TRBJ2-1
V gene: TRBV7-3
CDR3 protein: CASSPRTGSNEQFF

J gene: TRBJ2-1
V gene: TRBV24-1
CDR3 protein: CATSDLTSKPGEQFF

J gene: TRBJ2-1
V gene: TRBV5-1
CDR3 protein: CASSLSFPGRPSYNEQFF

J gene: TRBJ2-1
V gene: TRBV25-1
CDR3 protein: CASSEYPSEQFF

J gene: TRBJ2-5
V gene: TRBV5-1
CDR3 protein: CASSSWDRGPETQYF

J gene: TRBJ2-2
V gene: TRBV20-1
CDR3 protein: CSARDVQGSGELFF

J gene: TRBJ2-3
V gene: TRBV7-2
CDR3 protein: CASSNYPRVTDTQYF

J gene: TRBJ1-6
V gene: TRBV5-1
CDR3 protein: CASSSNRDSPLHF

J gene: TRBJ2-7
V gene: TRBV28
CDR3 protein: CASRFGTSGTGEQYF

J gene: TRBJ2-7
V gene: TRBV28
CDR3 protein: CASSERREGHSPYF

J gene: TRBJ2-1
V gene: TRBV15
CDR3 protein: CATRGLGSGAGNEQFF

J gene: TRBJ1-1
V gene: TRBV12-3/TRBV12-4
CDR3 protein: CASTDGAATLNTEAFF

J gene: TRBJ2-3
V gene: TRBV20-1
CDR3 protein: CSARDYYTDTQYF

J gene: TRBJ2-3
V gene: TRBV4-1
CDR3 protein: CASSQDGLGGVGTDTQYF

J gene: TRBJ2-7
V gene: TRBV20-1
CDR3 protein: CSARTPDGDLQYF

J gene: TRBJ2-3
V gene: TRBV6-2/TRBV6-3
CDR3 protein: CASSYRLGKSEGTDTQYF

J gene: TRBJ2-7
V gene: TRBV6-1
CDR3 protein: CASSGRTGDYEQYF